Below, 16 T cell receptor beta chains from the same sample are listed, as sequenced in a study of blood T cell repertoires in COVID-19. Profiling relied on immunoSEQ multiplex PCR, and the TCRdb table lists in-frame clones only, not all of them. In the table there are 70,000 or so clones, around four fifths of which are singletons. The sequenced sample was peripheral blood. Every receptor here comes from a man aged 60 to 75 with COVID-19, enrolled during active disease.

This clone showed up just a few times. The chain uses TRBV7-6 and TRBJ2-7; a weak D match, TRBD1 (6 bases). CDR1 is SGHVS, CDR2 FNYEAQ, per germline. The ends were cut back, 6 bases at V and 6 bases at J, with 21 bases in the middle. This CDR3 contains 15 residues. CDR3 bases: TGTGCCAGCAGTCTATATCAAACAGGGCCGGGCGAGCAGTACTTC. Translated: CASSLYQTGPGEQYF. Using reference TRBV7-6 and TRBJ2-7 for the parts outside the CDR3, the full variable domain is GAGVSQSPRYKVTKRGQDVALRCDPISGHVSLYWYRQALGQGPEFLTYFNYEAQQDKSGLPNDRFSAERPEGSISTLTIQRTEQRDSAMYRCASSLYQTGPGEQYFGPGTRLTVT.

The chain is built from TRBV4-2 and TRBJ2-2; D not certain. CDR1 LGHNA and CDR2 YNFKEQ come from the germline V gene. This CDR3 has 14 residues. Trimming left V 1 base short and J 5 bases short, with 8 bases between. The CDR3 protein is CASSQVSGTGELFF. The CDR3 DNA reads TGTGCCAGCAGCCAAGTATCAGGAACCGGGGAGCTGTTTTTT.

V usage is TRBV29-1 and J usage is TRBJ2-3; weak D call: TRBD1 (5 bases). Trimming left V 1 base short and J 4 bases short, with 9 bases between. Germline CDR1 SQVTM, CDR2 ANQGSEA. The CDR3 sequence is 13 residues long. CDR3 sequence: CSVEGRAPDTQYF. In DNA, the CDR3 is TGCAGCGTTGAAGGCAGGGCCCCAGATACGCAGTATTTT.

The DNA for the CDR3 is TGTGCCAGCAGTGAAGACAGCGGGGAGACCCAGTACTTC. Its translation: CASSEDSGETQYF. This sequence joins TRBV6-4 and TRBJ2-5; possible D gene TRBD2, 6 bases. Trimming left V 3 bases short and J 5 bases short, with 10 bases between. The CDR3 spans 13 residues. The germline gives CDR1 MRHNA, CDR2 SNTAGT.

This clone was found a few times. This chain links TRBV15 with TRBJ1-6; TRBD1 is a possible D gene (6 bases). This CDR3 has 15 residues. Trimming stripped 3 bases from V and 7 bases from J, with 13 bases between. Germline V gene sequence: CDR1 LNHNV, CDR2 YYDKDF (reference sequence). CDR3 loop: CATSREGGGNSPLHF. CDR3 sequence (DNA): TGTGCCACCAGCAGGGAGGGAGGGGGAAATTCACCCCTCCACTTT.

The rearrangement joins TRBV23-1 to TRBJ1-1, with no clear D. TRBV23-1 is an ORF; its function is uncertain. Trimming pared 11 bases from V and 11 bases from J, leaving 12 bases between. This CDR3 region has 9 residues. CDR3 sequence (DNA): TGCGCCCTAAAAGTCGGGGCTTTCTTT. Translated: CALKVGAFF.

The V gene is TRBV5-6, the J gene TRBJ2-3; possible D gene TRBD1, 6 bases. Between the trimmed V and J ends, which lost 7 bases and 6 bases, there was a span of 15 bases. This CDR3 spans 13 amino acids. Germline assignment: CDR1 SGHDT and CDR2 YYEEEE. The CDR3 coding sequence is TGTGCCAGCGGACAGAACGGCCCGGATACGCAGTATTTT. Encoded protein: CASGQNGPDTQYF.

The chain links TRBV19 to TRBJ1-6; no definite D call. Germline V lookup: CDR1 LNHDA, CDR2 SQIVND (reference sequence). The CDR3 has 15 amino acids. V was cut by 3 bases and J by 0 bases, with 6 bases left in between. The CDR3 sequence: CASSILSSYNSPLHF. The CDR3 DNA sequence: TGTGCCAGTAGTATCCTGAGCTCCTATAATTCACCCCTCCACTTT.

CDR3 amino acids: CASSLTGTGTFGELFF. Here the CDR3 DNA reads TGCGCCAGCAGCTTAACCGGGACAGGGACATTCGGGGAGCTGTTTTTT. The V gene is TRBV4-1, the J gene TRBJ2-2; 9 bases match TRBD1. This CDR3 is built from 16 residues. Germline V gene lookup returns CDR1 MGHRA and CDR2 YSYEKL. V lost 5 bases and J lost 7; bases outside the gene matches: 11.

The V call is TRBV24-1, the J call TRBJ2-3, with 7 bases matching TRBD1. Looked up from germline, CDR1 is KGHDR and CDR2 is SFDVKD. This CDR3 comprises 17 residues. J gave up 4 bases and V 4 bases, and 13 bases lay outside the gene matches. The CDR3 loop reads CATSELTTGSSSDTQYF. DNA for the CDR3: TGTGCCACCAGTGAACTTACGACAGGGTCGAGTTCAGATACGCAGTATTTT.

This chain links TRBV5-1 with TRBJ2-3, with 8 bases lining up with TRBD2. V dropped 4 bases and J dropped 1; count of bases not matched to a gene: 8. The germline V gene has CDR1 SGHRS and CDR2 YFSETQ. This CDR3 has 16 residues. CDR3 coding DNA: TGCGCCAGCAGCCCCGCCGGAGCGGGAGGCACAGATACGCAGTATTTT. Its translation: CASSPAGAGGTDTQYF.

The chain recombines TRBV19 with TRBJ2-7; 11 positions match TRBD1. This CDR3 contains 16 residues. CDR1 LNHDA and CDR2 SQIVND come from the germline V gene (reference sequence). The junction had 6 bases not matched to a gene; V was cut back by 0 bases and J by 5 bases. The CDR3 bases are TGTGCCAGTAGTATAGATGGGACAGGGGGTTTGAACGAGCAGTACTTC. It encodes CASSIDGTGGLNEQYF.

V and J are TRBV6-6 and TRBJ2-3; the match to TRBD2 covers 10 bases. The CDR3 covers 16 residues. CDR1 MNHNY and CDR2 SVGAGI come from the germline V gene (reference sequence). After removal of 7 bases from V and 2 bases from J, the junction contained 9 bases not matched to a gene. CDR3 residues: CASIGSSGSFTDTQYF. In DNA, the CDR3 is TGTGCCAGCATTGGTTCTAGCGGGAGTTTCACAGATACGCAGTATTTT.

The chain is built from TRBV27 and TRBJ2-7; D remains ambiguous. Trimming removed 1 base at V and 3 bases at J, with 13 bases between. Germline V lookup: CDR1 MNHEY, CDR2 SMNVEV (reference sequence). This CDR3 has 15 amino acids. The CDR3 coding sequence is TGTGCCAGCAGTTTATTCTCTGGGCCCGACTACGAGCAGTACTTC. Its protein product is CASSLFSGPDYEQYF.

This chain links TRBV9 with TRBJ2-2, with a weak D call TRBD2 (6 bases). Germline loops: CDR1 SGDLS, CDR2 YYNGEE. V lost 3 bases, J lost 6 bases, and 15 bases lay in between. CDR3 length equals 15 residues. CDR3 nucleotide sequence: TGTGCCAGCAGCGCCTCCGGGACTTATCCCGGGGAGCTGTTTTTT. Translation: CASSASGTYPGELFF.

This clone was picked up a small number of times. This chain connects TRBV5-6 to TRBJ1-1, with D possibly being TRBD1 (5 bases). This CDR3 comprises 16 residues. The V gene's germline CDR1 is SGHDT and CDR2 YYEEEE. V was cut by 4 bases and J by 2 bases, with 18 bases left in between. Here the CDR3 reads CASSTGQRRDNTEAFF. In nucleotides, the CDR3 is TGTGCCAGCAGCACCGGACAACGGAGGGATAACACTGAAGCTTTCTTT. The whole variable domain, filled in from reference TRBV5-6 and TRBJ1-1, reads DAGVTQSPTHLIKTRGQQVTLRCSPKSGHDTVSWYQQALGQGPQFIFQYYEEEERQRGNFPDRFSGHQFPNYSSELNVNALLLGDSALYLCASSTGQRRDNTEAFFGQGTRLTVV.